A single sample is the source of the 10 T cell receptor beta chains below, sequenced in a study of beta chain features in type 1 diabetes. Study findings and constraints: When Type 1 diabetes patients were examined, their TCRB CDR3s proved moderately but significantly shorter in all four CD4+ subsets.

Reverse transcribing all isolated RNA meant expressed TCRB transcripts were sequenced. Assay: immunoSEQ multiplex PCR; the TCRdb copy retains only in-frame clones and omits some. The table records a few hundred thousand clones, approximately 24% of them present only once. These receptors' targets are unknown. The sample taken for sequencing was naive CD4+ T cells from blood. All receptors come from a woman aged 25 to 39 with type 1 diabetes.

This clone has just a few counts. J is TRBJ2-1 and V is TRBV18; 8 bases agree with TRBD2. Trimming took 4 bases from V and 5 from J; bases not matched to a gene: 4. Germline V gene data show CDR1 as KGHSH and CDR2 as LQKENI. CDR3 size: 14 residues. The CDR3, as DNA: TGTGCCAGCTCACTATCACTAGCGGACAATGAGCAGTTCTTC. Translating it yields CASSLSLADNEQFF.

This sequence joins TRBV29-1 and TRBJ2-1; 10 nucleotides match TRBD2. This CDR3 has 15 residues. Unmatched junction bases numbered 7, after V lost 3 bases and J lost 5 bases. Germline V gene lookup returns CDR1 SQVTM and CDR2 ANQGSEA. The CDR3 DNA sequence: TGCAGCGTTGAGTGGCTAGCGGGAGCCCACAATGAGCAGTTCTTC. Amino acids: CSVEWLAGAHNEQFF.

A few counts support this clone. This chain joins TRBV30 and TRBJ2-3; D gene ambiguous. Germline CDR1 is GTSNPN and CDR2 is SVGIG (reference sequence). This CDR3 comprises 12 residues. Trimming removed 1 base from V and 4 bases from J, with 6 bases in between. The CDR3 DNA reads TGTGCCTGGAGTGCCCCCTCAGATACGCAGTATTTT. Encoded protein: CAWSAPSDTQYF.

This clone was picked up a small number of times. This sample also contains other DNA sequences that code for the same CDR3. The chain recombines TRBV9 with TRBJ2-5, with D uncertain. Trimming pared 0 bases from V and 2 bases from J, leaving 5 bases between. The CDR3 has 13 residues. The V gene's germline CDR1 is SGDLS and CDR2 YYNGEE. For the CDR3, the DNA is TGTGCCAGCAGCGTAGGGCAGCAAGAGACCCAGTACTTC. Protein sequence: CASSVGQQETQYF. The complete variable domain, with remaining parts taken from reference TRBV9 and TRBJ2-5, reads DSGVTQTPKHLITATGQRVTLRCSPRSGDLSVYWYQQSLDQGLQFLIQYYNGEERAKGNILERFSAQQFPDLHSELNLSSLELGDSALYFCASSVGQQETQYFGPGTRLLVL.

The V gene is TRBV6-5, the J gene TRBJ1-5, with unresolved D. This CDR3 region has 14 residues. With 0 bases removed from V and 4 bases from J, the gap between germline ends came to 7 bases. In germline, CDR1 is MNHEY, CDR2 SVGAGI. CDR3 DNA: TGTGCCAGCAGTTACTCGAGGAGGAATCAGCCCCAGCATTTT. This translates into CASSYSRRNQPQHF.

In this sample, this clone turned up a few times. This sequence joins TRBV5-1 and TRBJ2-1; D unresolved. Germline V CDR1 and CDR2: SGHRS, YFSETQ. Trimming stripped 4 bases from V and 3 bases from J, with 14 bases between. This CDR3 region has 15 residues. The CDR3 DNA is TGCGCCAGCAGCGTGGACGTAGCCGGCTACAATGAGCAGTTCTTC. This sequence encodes CASSVDVAGYNEQFF.

This clone was observed a few times. The V call is TRBV5-1, the J call TRBJ2-4, with D unresolved. Trimming stripped 0 bases from V and 4 bases from J, with 8 bases between. Germline CDR1 is SGHRS and CDR2 is YFSETQ. The CDR3 runs to 14 residues. CDR3 sequence (DNA): TGCGCCAGCAGCTTGGGTCAGGCTAAAAACATTCAGTACTTC. As protein: CASSLGQAKNIQYF.

This clone has just a few counts. V gene TRBV21-1 combines with J gene TRBJ2-2; the D call TRBD2 from the table was never checked on the DNA. TRBV21-1 is tagged as a pseudogene. The CDR3 loop spans 15 amino acids. This chain's CDR3 is CASSKPRSNTGELFF. For the CDR3, the DNA is TGTGCCAGCAGCAAACCGAGGTCGAACACCGGGGAGCTGTTTTTT.

The chain joins TRBV7-2 to TRBJ2-1; TRBD2 matches 16 bases. From germline, CDR1 is SGHTA and CDR2 FQGNSA. Trimming removed 5 bases from V and 4 bases from J; junction bases left unmatched: 11. This CDR3 spans 19 amino acids. The CDR3 loop reads CASSPIMGLAGGLYNEQFF. CDR3 in DNA: TGTGCCAGCAGCCCCATCATGGGACTAGCGGGAGGGTTGTACAATGAGCAGTTCTTC.

The rearrangement joins TRBV7-3 to TRBJ2-7; TRBD2 matches 7 bases. J was trimmed by 0 bases and V by 5 bases; bases with no gene match: 10. Germline loops: CDR1 SGHTA, CDR2 FQGTGA. The CDR3 contains 16 residues. The CDR3 here is CASSLAGGSPSYEQYF. Written as DNA, the CDR3 is TGTGCCAGCAGCCTAGCCGGGGGGTCCCCCTCCTACGAGCAGTACTTC.